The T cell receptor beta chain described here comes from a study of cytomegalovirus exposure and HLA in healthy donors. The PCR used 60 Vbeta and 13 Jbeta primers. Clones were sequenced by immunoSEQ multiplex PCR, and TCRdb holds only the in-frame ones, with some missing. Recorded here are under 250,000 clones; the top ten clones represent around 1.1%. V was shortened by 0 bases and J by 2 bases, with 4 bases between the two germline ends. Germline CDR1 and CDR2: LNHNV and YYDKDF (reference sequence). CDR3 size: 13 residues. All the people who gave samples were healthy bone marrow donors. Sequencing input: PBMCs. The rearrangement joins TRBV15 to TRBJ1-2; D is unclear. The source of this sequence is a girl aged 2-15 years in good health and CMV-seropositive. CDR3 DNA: TGTGCCACCAGCAGAGAACAGAACTATGGCTACACCTTC. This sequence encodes CATSREQNYGYTF.